The 27 T cell receptor beta chains given below trace back to one sample, sequenced in a study of T cell responses to AZD1222 COVID-19 vaccine. The method was immunoSEQ multiplex PCR; TCRdb's version includes in-frame clones alone and lacks a portion of them. Here the sample spans more than 120,000 clones, 86% being singletons. The material was peripheral blood, obtained 28 days after the second AZD1222 dose. The receptors were sampled from an adult who received the AZD1222 COVID-19 vaccine.

V gene TRBV19 combines with J gene TRBJ2-1; 9 bases are a match to TRBD1. The CDR3 runs to 13 residues. Germline CDR1 LNHDA, CDR2 SQIVND (reference sequence). J lost 10 bases, V lost 4 bases, and 5 bases had no gene match. CDR3 nucleotides: TGTGCCAGTAGTAGGGGGACAGGGTGGGAGCAGTTCTTC. Its protein is CASSRGTGWEQFF.

The chain joins TRBV15 to TRBJ2-2, with D perhaps matching TRBD2 (5 bases). V dropped 5 bases and J dropped 4 bases, with 14 bases sitting between them. The CDR3 is 15 residues long. Germline-derived CDR1 and CDR2 are LNHNV and YYDKDF (reference sequence). CDR3 sequence (DNA): TGTGCCACCAGCCCCCGGGAAGAACTCACCGGGGAGCTGTTTTTT. Translating it yields CATSPREELTGELFF.

This sequence joins TRBV10-2 and TRBJ1-5; D is possibly TRBD1 (6 bases). Trimming left V 1 base short and J 1 base short, with 8 bases between. This CDR3 has 15 residues. In germline, CDR1 is WSHSY, CDR2 SAAADI. The CDR3: CASSEYRASNQPQHF. The CDR3 bases are TGCGCCAGCAGTGAGTACAGGGCAAGCAATCAGCCCCAGCATTTT.

The chain is built from TRBV27 and TRBJ2-7; 7 nucleotides align to TRBD1. Germline V CDR1 and CDR2: MNHEY, SMNVEV (reference sequence). J lost 3 bases, V lost 3 bases, and 2 bases had no gene match. The CDR3 totals 13 residues. Here the CDR3 reads CASSLTGNYEQYF. The CDR3 nucleotides read TGTGCCAGCAGTTTGACAGGGAACTACGAGCAGTACTTC.

The genes are TRBV6-5 and TRBJ1-3; 9 nucleotides match TRBD1. Germline loops: CDR1 MNHEY, CDR2 SVGAGI. The ends lost 6 bases at V and 3 bases at J; junction bases unmatched: 6. The CDR3 is 15 residues long. The CDR3 DNA sequence: TGTGCCAGCAGAAGGACAGGGGAGGGTGGAAACACCATATATTTT. Its translation is CASRRTGEGGNTIYF.

The chain couples TRBV5-1 to TRBJ2-1; D ambiguous. CDR1 and CDR2 from the germline V gene are SGHRS and YFSETQ. V shed 0 bases and J shed 5 bases, with 9 bases lying between them. There are 14 residues in the CDR3. The CDR3 is CASSLGAEDNEQFF. DNA for the CDR3: TGCGCCAGCAGCTTGGGGGCGGAAGACAATGAGCAGTTCTTC.

The V and J genes are TRBV12-3 or TRBV12-4 and TRBJ2-7; 7 bases map to TRBD1. The CDR3 is 12 amino acids. Trimming at V came to 6 bases and at J to 5 bases, leaving 4 bases not matched to a gene. The CDR3 region has the DNA TGTGCCAGCAGGGACAGGCACAACGAGCAGTACTTC. It specifies CASRDRHNEQYF.

Only one count was recorded for this clone. This sequence joins TRBV3-1 (or the pseudogene TRBV3-2) and TRBJ1-5; 9 nucleotides agree with TRBD1. Germline assignment: CDR1 LGHDT and CDR2 YNNKEL (reference sequence). This CDR3 is 19 amino acids long. With 0 bases clipped from V and 4 bases from J, the junction kept 13 bases outside the gene matches. The CDR3 spells CASSQDPGTGKFINQPQHF. DNA for the CDR3: TGTGCCAGCAGCCAAGACCCCGGGACAGGGAAATTTATTAATCAGCCCCAGCATTTT.

The rearrangement joins TRBV19 to TRBJ1-5; the D gene is possibly TRBD1 (6 bases). This CDR3 region has 13 residues. Germline loops: CDR1 LNHDA, CDR2 SQIVND (reference sequence). V was trimmed by 11 bases and J by 6 bases, leaving 17 bases between them. In DNA form, the CDR3 reads TGTGCCTCAGAGATACAGGGTGGTCAGCCCCAGCATTTT. Its protein is CASEIQGGQPQHF.

The chain recombines TRBV15 with TRBJ1-2; 7 bases match TRBD1. The J segment lost 8 bases and the V segment lost 4 bases, leaving 10 bases of the junction unmatched. The germline CDR1 and CDR2 sequences are LNHNV and YYDKDF (reference sequence). The CDR3 extends over 14 amino acids. The CDR3 DNA reads TGTGCCACCAGCAAACGTCAGGGGGGAGAGGGCTACACCTTC. This sequence encodes CATSKRQGGEGYTF.

In this sample, this clone turned up once. The CDR3 is CASKLSGQNTEAFF. The CDR3 DNA is TGTGCCAGCAAACTCTCGGGACAGAACACTGAAGCTTTCTTT. The gene calls are TRBV6-5 and TRBJ1-1; perhaps TRBD1 as D (6 bases). Trimming removed 7 bases at V and 1 base at J, with 13 bases between. Germline CDR1 is MNHEY and CDR2 is SVGAGI. This CDR3 has 14 residues.

This rearrangement joins TRBV5-6 to TRBJ1-1; D is unresolved. Germline CDR1 is SGHDT and CDR2 is YYEEEE. This CDR3 is built from 14 residues. V was trimmed by 0 bases and J by 5 bases, leaving 11 bases between them. In nucleotides, the CDR3 is TGTGCCAGCAGCTTGGCAAGGGTTCCTACTGAAGCTTTCTTT. Translation gives CASSLARVPTEAFF.

The chain uses TRBV2 and TRBJ2-7, with 15 nucleotides matching TRBD2. Germline CDR1 and CDR2: SNHLY and FYNNEI. This CDR3 comprises 15 residues. V lost 8 bases to trimming and J lost 4 bases; unmatched junction nucleotides: 6. The CDR3 loop reads CASAGLAGGSYEQYF. DNA for the CDR3: TGTGCCAGCGCGGGACTAGCGGGGGGCTCATACGAGCAGTACTTC.

This clone has just a few counts. This chain links TRBV5-6 with TRBJ2-5; 8 nucleotides align to TRBD1. After removal of 0 bases from V and 0 bases from J, the junction contained 13 bases not matched to a gene. Germline assignment: CDR1 SGHDT and CDR2 YYEEEE. There are 19 residues in the CDR3. The CDR3 DNA reads as TGTGCCAGCAGCTTGGTGGGACAGGCGGGTTTAAGGTACCAAGAGACCCAGTACTTC. Amino acid sequence: CASSLVGQAGLRYQETQYF. Variable domain in full (rest from reference TRBV5-6 and TRBJ2-5): DAGVTQSPTHLIKTRGQQVTLRCSPKSGHDTVSWYQQALGQGPQFIFQYYEEEERQRGNFPDRFSGHQFPNYSSELNVNALLLGDSALYLCASSLVGQAGLRYQETQYFGPGTRLLVL.

Written as DNA, the CDR3 is TGTGCCAGCAGTTCTAACTCGGGGAACACTGAAGCTTTCTTT. Residues: CASSSNSGNTEAFF. This rearrangement joins TRBV6-2 or TRBV6-3 to TRBJ1-1; D gene ambiguous. V lost 4 bases to trimming and J lost 1 base, with 10 bases between them. The CDR3 runs 14 residues. The germline V gene encodes CDR1 MNHEY and CDR2 SVGEGT.

J is TRBJ2-3 and V is TRBV25-1, with D maybe TRBD1 (9 bases). Trimming stripped 10 bases from V and 4 bases from J, with 24 bases between. This CDR3 comprises 16 residues. Germline assignment: CDR1 MGHDK and CDR2 SYGVNS. CDR3: CANSRGGQGWADTQYF. The CDR3 DNA follows: TGTGCCAACTCACGGGGGGGACAGGGTTGGGCAGATACGCAGTATTTT. The variable domain in full, completed from reference TRBV25-1 and TRBJ2-3, reads EADIYQTPRYLVIGTGKKITLECSQTMGHDKMYWYQQDPGMELHLIHYSYGVNSTEKGDLSSESTVSRIRTEHFPLTLESARPSHTSQYLCANSRGGQGWADTQYFGPGTRLTVL.

This clone was seen once. The chain recombines TRBV6-5 with TRBJ2-5; maybe TRBD2 (6 bases). Germline assignment: CDR1 MNHEY and CDR2 SVGAGI. V dropped 6 bases and J dropped 1 base, with 9 bases sitting between them. This CDR3 has 13 amino acids. The chain's CDR3 is CASSRDFQETQYF. The CDR3 DNA is TGTGCCAGCAGCAGGGACTTCCAAGAGACCCAGTACTTC.

This clone was counted only a few times. This chain uses TRBV9 with TRBJ2-1, with 10 positions matching TRBD2. The CDR3 runs 22 residues. Per the germline V gene, CDR1 is SGDLS and CDR2 is YYNGEE. V lost 0 bases and J lost 0; bases outside the gene matches: 18. The CDR3 spells CASSVGMKSVAGGLGSYNEQFF. In DNA form, the CDR3 reads TGTGCCAGCAGCGTAGGAATGAAGTCGGTAGCGGGGGGTTTAGGCTCCTACAATGAGCAGTTCTTC.

The CDR3 DNA reads TGTGCCAGCAGCCGTTCGGGACGGAGCTACGAGCAGTACTTC. This gives the protein CASSRSGRSYEQYF. The genes are TRBV3-1 (or the pseudogene TRBV3-2) and TRBJ2-7; D possibly matches TRBD1 or TRBD2 (5 bases each). The CDR3 is 14 amino acids. Trimming pared 4 bases from V and 3 bases from J, leaving 13 bases between. Germline V CDR1 and CDR2: LGHDT, YNNKEL (reference sequence).

The CDR3 reads CASSGYRGNTIYF. For the CDR3, the DNA is TGTGCCAGCAGCGGTTACAGGGGAAACACCATATATTTT. V is TRBV7-6 and J is TRBJ1-3, with a weak D call TRBD1 (5 bases). The CDR3 has 13 residues. Per the germline V gene, CDR1 is SGHVS and CDR2 is FNYEAQ. V was trimmed by 5 bases and J by 4 bases, leaving 9 bases between them.

J is TRBJ1-2 and V is TRBV2; no definite D call. Germline CDR1 reads SNHLY; CDR2 reads FYNNEI. The CDR3 covers 13 residues. The V end lost 6 bases, the J end lost 2 bases, and 10 bases lay between the germline ends. The CDR3 nucleotides are TGTGCCAGCAGCACAGAACCGAACTATGGCTACACCTTC. It translates to CASSTEPNYGYTF.

The chain recombines TRBV6-1 with TRBJ2-7; TRBD2 agrees at 11 bases. Trimming removed 4 bases from V and 2 bases from J; junction bases left unmatched: 13. Germline CDR1 is MNHNS and CDR2 is SASEGT. This CDR3 has 18 amino acids. The CDR3 sequence: CASSGVRLAGGLTYEQYF. In DNA, the CDR3 is TGTGCCAGCAGTGGGGTAAGGCTAGCGGGAGGTCTGACCTACGAGCAGTACTTC.

This clone has just one count. V usage is TRBV7-9 and J usage is TRBJ2-7; D unresolved. The germline V gene has CDR1 SEHNR and CDR2 FQNEAQ (reference sequence). V lost 1 base and J 3 bases, leaving 13 bases between the germline ends. This CDR3 spans 15 amino acids. CDR3 residues: CASSLVVRAVYEQYF. The CDR3 DNA sequence: TGTGCCAGCAGCTTAGTGGTCCGGGCCGTCTACGAGCAGTACTTC. The whole variable domain, filled in from reference TRBV7-9 and TRBJ2-7, reads DTGVSQNPRHKITKRGQNVTFRCDPISEHNRLYWYRQTLGQGPEFLTYFQNEAQLEKSRLLSDRFSAERPKGSFSTLEIQRTEQGDSAMYLCASSLVVRAVYEQYFGPGTRLTVT.

The CDR3 DNA reads as TGTGCCTGGAGCTGGCAGGGAACTGGCTACACCTTC. Protein sequence: CAWSWQGTGYTF. The V gene is TRBV30, the J gene TRBJ1-2; perhaps TRBD1 as D (5 bases). Germline CDR1 is GTSNPN and CDR2 is SVGIG (reference sequence). This CDR3 comprises 12 residues. Trimming shortened V by 3 bases and J by 7 bases, and 12 bases separated the two germline ends.

This chain joins TRBV6-5 and TRBJ2-7; TRBD2 matches 7 bases. The CDR3 is made up of 15 amino acids. The trim removed 6 bases at V and 2 bases at J, leaving 10 bases unmatched. The germline CDR1 and CDR2 sequences are MNHEY and SVGAGI. The CDR3 reads CASSARWDYPYEQYF. The DNA of the CDR3 is TGTGCCAGCAGCGCTAGGTGGGACTACCCCTACGAGCAGTACTTC.

With regard to this clone: The junction departs from the called germline gene at one end, perhaps through a read error. The CDR3 DNA follows: TGCAGTGCTCTTCAGAACGCTGAAGCTTTCTTT. It specifies CSALQNAEAFF. The chain is built from TRBV20-1 and TRBJ1-1, with D hard to call. Germline lookup yields CDR1 DFQATT and CDR2 SNEGSKA (reference sequence). The CDR3 is made up of 11 amino acids.

V is TRBV7-2 and J is TRBJ1-1; 7 bases align to TRBD1. Germline lookup yields CDR1 SGHTA and CDR2 FQGNSA. CDR3 length: 13 amino acids. Unmatched junction bases numbered 8, after V lost 6 bases and J lost 7 bases. For the CDR3, the DNA is TGTGCCAGCAGACCCACAGGGGTTGGTGAAGCTTTCTTT. Its translation is CASRPTGVGEAFF.